Presented here are 10 T cell receptor beta chains from one specimen sequenced in a study of CD8+ T cells in alopecia areata. Sequencing used cDNA as its template, made by extracting RNA and reverse transcribing it. Profiled with immunoSEQ multiplex PCR; TCRdb holds only in-frame clones, not every one. This sample yields 98,000 or so clones, of which about 50% are seen a single time; roughly 25% belongs to the top ten. The source material was NKG2D-low CD8+ T cells sorted from blood. The receptors stem from a human donor with alopecia areata.

The genes are TRBV6-1 and TRBJ1-1, with 8 bases lining up with TRBD1. Trimming removed 6 bases from V and 1 base from J; junction bases left unmatched: 7. There are 15 residues in the CDR3. Germline V gives CDR1 MNHNS, CDR2 SASEGT. The CDR3 reads CASSSGTGGNTEAFF. Written as DNA, the CDR3 is TGTGCCAGCAGCTCCGGGACAGGCGGGAACACTGAAGCTTTCTTT.

Comment on this clone: Other DNA sequences from this sample encode an identical CDR3 as well. The V call is TRBV11-2, the J call TRBJ2-1; the D is unclear. Trimming took 3 bases from V and 7 from J, leaving 1 base between them. Germline V gives CDR1 SGHAT, CDR2 FQNNGV. CDR3 length: 10 residues. CDR3 nucleotides: TGTGCCAGCAGCTTTAATGAGCAGTTCTTC. Encoded protein: CASSFNEQFF.

The gene calls are TRBV7-9 and TRBJ1-2; D is possibly TRBD1 (5 bases). V was trimmed by 1 base and J by 4 bases, leaving 16 bases between them. The CDR3 is made up of 16 amino acids. Germline CDR1 and CDR2: SEHNR and FQNEAQ (reference sequence). The DNA of the CDR3 is TGTGCCAGCAGCTTAGGGGACGAAACCGGGAGCTATGGCTACACCTTC. Translation: CASSLGDETGSYGYTF.

The V gene is TRBV27, the J gene TRBJ2-7, with 8 nucleotides matching TRBD1. The CDR3 has 15 amino acids. Germline loops: CDR1 MNHEY, CDR2 SMNVEV (reference sequence). J was trimmed by 6 bases and V by 1 base; bases with no gene match: 8. The DNA of the CDR3 is TGTGCCAGCAGTTTATTCCGACAGGGGACCGGCGAGCAGTACTTC. Its protein is CASSLFRQGTGEQYF.

The genes are TRBV7-9 and TRBJ2-7; TRBD2 matches at 8 bases. The ends lost 0 bases at V and 4 bases at J; junction bases unmatched: 8. Germline V gene lookup returns CDR1 SEHNR and CDR2 FQNEAQ (reference sequence). The CDR3 has 16 amino acids. In nucleotides, the CDR3 is TGTGCCAGCAGCTTAGCCGAGACTAGCGTCCTTTACGAGCAGTACTTC. Translating it yields CASSLAETSVLYEQYF.

The V and J genes are TRBV25-1 and TRBJ2-5; tentative D call: TRBD2 (6 bases). V shed 3 bases and J shed 0 bases, with 11 bases lying between them. CDR3 length: 15 residues. CDR1 is MGHDK and CDR2 is SYGVNS in the germline V gene. The CDR3 sequence is CASSEWLADQETQYF. CDR3 coding DNA: TGTGCCAGCAGTGAGTGGTTAGCGGACCAAGAGACCCAGTACTTC.

The chain carries TRBV27 and TRBJ2-1; the D gene is possibly TRBD2 (6 bases). V dropped 5 bases and J dropped 8 bases, with 16 bases sitting between them. The CDR3 consists of 14 residues. The V gene's germline CDR1 is MNHEY and CDR2 SMNVEV (reference sequence). The CDR3 DNA follows: TGTGCCAGCAGTCCCACCGCCTGGGACTATGAGCAGTTCTTC. This translates into CASSPTAWDYEQFF.

The chain combines TRBV30 with TRBJ2-1, with a possible D match to TRBD2 (6 bases). Germline V gene data show CDR1 as GTSNPN and CDR2 as SVGIG (reference sequence). Trimming cost V 0 bases and J 4 bases, with 16 bases left between them. This CDR3 spans 16 amino acids. CDR3 amino acids: CAWSVWPGLHYNEQFF. The CDR3 DNA reads as TGTGCCTGGAGTGTTTGGCCGGGACTTCATTACAATGAGCAGTTCTTC. The variable domain in full, completed from reference TRBV30 and TRBJ2-1, reads SQTIHQWPATLVQPVGSPLSLECTVEGTSNPNLYWYRQAAGRGLQLLFYSVGIGQISSEVPQNLSASRPQDRQFILSSKKLLLSDSGFYLCAWSVWPGLHYNEQFFGPGTRLTVL.

The chain has TRBV15 and TRBJ2-1; D is perhaps TRBD2 (6 bases). V lost 8 bases and J 0 bases, leaving 11 bases between the germline ends. This CDR3 has 14 residues. Germline values: CDR1 LNHNV, CDR2 YYDKDF (reference sequence). The CDR3: CATEEGSSYNEQFF. The DNA of the CDR3 is TGTGCCACCGAGGAGGGGAGCTCCTACAATGAGCAGTTCTTC.

This chain links TRBV7-8 with TRBJ2-7, with 10 bases that match TRBD2. CDR1 and CDR2 (germline): SGHVS, FQNEAQ. The V and J ends lost 1 base and 3 bases, in that order; junction bases with no gene match: 6. The CDR3 has 16 amino acids. The CDR3 loop reads CASSLGASGSYYEQYF. The CDR3 nucleotides read TGTGCCAGCAGCTTAGGAGCTAGCGGGAGCTACTACGAGCAGTACTTC.